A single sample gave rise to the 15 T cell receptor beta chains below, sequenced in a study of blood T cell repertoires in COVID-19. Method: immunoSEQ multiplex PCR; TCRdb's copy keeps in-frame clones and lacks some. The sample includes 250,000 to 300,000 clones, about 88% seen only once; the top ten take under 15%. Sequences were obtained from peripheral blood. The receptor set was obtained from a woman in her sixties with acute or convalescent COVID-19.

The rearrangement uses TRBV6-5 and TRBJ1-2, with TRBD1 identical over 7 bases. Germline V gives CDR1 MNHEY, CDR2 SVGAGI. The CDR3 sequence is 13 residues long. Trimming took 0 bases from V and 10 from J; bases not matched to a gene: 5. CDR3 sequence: CASSYSGTDFYTF. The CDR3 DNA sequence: TGTGCCAGCAGTTACTCCGGGACAGATTTCTACACCTTC.

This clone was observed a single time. In DNA, the CDR3 is TGCAGCGTTGGTGACGGGAGGGCCAATGAGCAGTTCTTC. Its translation is CSVGDGRANEQFF. The rearrangement joins TRBV29-1 to TRBJ2-1; 8 bases align to TRBD2. CDR1 and CDR2 (germline): SQVTM, ANQGSEA. This CDR3 spans 13 amino acids. The V segment lost 4 bases and the J segment 6 bases; nucleotides outside the gene matches: 5.

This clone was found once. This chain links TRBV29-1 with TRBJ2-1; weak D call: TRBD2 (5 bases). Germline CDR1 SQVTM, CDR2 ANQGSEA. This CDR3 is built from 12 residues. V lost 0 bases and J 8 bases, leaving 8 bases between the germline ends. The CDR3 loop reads CSVEDDGDEQFF. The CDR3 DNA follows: TGCAGCGTTGAAGATGACGGGGATGAGCAGTTCTTC.

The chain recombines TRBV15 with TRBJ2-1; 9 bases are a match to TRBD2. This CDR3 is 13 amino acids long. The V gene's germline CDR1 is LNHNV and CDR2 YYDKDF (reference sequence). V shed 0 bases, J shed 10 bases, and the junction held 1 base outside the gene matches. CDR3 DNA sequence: TGTGCCACCAGCAGAGAAAGCGGGAGGGAGCAGTTCTTC. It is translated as CATSRESGREQFF.

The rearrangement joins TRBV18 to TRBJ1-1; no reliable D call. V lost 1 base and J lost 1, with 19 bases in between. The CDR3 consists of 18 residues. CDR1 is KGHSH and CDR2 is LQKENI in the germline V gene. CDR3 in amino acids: CASSPRLHSQAPNTEAFF. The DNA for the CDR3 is TGTGCCAGCTCACCACGTTTGCACAGCCAAGCCCCGAACACTGAAGCTTTCTTT.

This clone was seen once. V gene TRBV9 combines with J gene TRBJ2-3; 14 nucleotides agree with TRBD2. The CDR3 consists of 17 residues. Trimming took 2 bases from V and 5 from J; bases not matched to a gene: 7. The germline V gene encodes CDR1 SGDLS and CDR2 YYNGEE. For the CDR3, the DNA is TGTGCCAGCAGCGTTCCCAAGACTAGCGGGAGGGGAGATACGCAGTATTTT. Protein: CASSVPKTSGRGDTQYF.

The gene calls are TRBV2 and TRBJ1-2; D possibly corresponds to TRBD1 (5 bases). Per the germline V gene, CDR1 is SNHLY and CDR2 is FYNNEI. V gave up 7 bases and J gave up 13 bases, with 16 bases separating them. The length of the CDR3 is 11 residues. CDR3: CASIRDSSGTF. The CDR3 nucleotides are TGTGCCAGCATTCGGGACTCGTCGGGCACCTTC.

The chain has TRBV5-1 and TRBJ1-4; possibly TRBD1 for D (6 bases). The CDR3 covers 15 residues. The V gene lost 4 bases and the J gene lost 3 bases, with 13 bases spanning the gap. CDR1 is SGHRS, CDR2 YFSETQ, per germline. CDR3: CASSKTGQSNEKLFF. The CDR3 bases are TGCGCCAGCAGCAAAACGGGACAATCTAATGAAAAACTGTTTTTT. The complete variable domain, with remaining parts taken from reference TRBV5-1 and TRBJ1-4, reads KAGVTQTPRYLIKTRGQQVTLSCSPISGHRSVSWYQQTPGQGLQFLFEYFSETQRNKGNFPGRFSGRQFSNSRSEMNVSTLELGDSALYLCASSKTGQSNEKLFFGSGTQLSVL.

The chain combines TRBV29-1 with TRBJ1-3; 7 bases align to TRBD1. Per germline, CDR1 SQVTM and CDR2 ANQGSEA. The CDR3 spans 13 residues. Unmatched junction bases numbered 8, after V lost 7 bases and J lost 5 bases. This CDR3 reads CSGRQGGRNTIYF. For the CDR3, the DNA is TGCAGCGGGCGACAGGGAGGAAGAAACACCATATATTTT.

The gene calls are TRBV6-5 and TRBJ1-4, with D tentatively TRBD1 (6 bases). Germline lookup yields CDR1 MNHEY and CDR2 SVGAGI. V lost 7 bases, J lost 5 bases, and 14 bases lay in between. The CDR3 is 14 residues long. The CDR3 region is CASTRQGTNEKLFF. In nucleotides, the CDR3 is TGTGCCAGCACCCGCCAGGGGACAAATGAAAAACTGTTTTTT.

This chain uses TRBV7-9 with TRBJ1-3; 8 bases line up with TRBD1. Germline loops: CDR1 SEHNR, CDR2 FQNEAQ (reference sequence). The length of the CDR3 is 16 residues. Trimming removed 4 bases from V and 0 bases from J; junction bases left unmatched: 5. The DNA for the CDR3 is TGTGCCAGCAGCTACGGACAGGGCCACTCTGGAAACACCATATATTTT. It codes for CASSYGQGHSGNTIYF.

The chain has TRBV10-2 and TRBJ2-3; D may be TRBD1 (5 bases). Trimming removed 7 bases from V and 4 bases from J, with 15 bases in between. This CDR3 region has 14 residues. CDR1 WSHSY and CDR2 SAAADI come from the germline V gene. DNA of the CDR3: TGCGCCAGCATGTTGACAGCCTCTGCAGATACGCAGTATTTT. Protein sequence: CASMLTASADTQYF.

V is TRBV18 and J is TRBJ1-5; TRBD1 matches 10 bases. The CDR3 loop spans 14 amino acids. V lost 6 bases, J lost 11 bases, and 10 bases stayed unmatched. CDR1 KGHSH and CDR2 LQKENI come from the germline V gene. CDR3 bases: TGTGCCAGCTCTCATGGACAGGGGGGTACGACCCAGCATTTT. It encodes CASSHGQGGTTQHF.

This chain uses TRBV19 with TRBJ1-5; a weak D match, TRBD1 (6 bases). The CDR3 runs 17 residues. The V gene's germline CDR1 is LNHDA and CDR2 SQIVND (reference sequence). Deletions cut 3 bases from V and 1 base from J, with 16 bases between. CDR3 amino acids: CASSILTTRGSNQPQHF. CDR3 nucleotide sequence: TGTGCCAGTAGTATCTTAACCACCAGGGGCAGCAATCAGCCCCAGCATTTT.

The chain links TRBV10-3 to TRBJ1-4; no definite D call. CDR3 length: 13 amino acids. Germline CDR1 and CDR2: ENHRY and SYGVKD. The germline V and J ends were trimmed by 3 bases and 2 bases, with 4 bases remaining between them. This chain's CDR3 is CAISDGTNEKLFF. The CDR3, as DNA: TGTGCCATCAGTGACGGGACTAATGAAAAACTGTTTTTT.